The 27 T cell receptor beta chains below come from one sample, sequenced in a study of identifying expanded T cells in peripheral blood. Repertoires were generated with immunoSEQ multiplex PCR, while TCRdb's copy carries only in-frame clones and drops some. The sample shows about 94,000 clones, 88% of them seen only once. The sequenced sample consisted of blood. The source of these receptors is a person between 18 and 69 years old in good health.

The chain uses TRBV19 and TRBJ1-5, with a tentative D call TRBD1 (6 bases). Trimming took off 3 bases at V and 1 base at J, with 10 bases between the two ends. Germline CDR1 and CDR2: LNHDA and SQIVND (reference sequence). The CDR3 extends over 15 amino acids. CDR3 amino acids: CASSIPRGSNQPQHF. In DNA, the CDR3 is TGTGCCAGTAGTATCCCCAGGGGCAGCAATCAGCCCCAGCATTTT.

The chain recombines TRBV9 with TRBJ1-3, with D hard to call. The length of the CDR3 is 12 residues. CDR1 and CDR2 from the germline V gene are SGDLS and YYNGEE. Trimming pared 4 bases from V and 8 bases from J, leaving 10 bases between. The CDR3 spells CASSPQWDTIYF. In nucleotides, the CDR3 is TGTGCCAGCAGCCCGCAATGGGACACCATATATTTT.

The chain couples TRBV5-1 to TRBJ1-1; a possible D gene is TRBD1 (6 bases). Germline V gene sequence: CDR1 SGHRS, CDR2 YFSETQ. With 3 bases removed from V and 4 bases from J, the gap between germline ends came to 16 bases. The CDR3 has 15 amino acids. The CDR3 coding sequence is TGCGCCAGCAGCTCGGGGGCGGTGAGGACCACTGAAGCTTTCTTT. The encoded protein is CASSSGAVRTTEAFF.

This chain uses TRBV25-1 with TRBJ1-1; TRBD1 matches at 7 bases. CDR1 and CDR2 from the germline V gene are MGHDK and SYGVNS. This CDR3 is built from 13 residues. J gave up 8 bases and V 5 bases, and 8 bases lay outside the gene matches. CDR3 DNA sequence: TGTGCCAGCAGTCAACAGGGGTTTGGAGAAGCTTTCTTT. Translated, it gives CASSQQGFGEAFF.

The gene calls are TRBV28 and TRBJ2-7; no firm D call. Trimming took 8 bases from V and 2 from J, leaving 13 bases between them. Germline-derived CDR1 and CDR2 are MDHEN and SYDVKM. The length of the CDR3 is 13 residues. CDR3 residues: CASDTHSTYEQYF. In nucleotides, the CDR3 is TGTGCCAGCGACACTCACTCTACCTACGAGCAGTACTTC. The full variable domain, completed using reference TRBV28 and TRBJ2-7, is DVKVTQSSRYLVKRTGEKVFLECVQDMDHENMFWYRQDPGLGLRLIYFSYDVKMKEKGDIPEGYSVSREKKERFSLILESASTNQTSMYLCASDTHSTYEQYFGPGTRLTVT.

The J gene is TRBJ1-6, the V gene TRBV9; D may be TRBD1 (6 bases). The CDR3 runs 16 residues. Trimming stripped 4 bases from V and 6 bases from J, with 17 bases between. CDR1 SGDLS and CDR2 YYNGEE come from the germline V gene. Here the CDR3 reads CASSTHSSGANSPLHF. CDR3 nucleotides: TGTGCCAGCAGCACACATTCGTCAGGGGCTAATTCACCCCTCCACTTT.

This clone was seen a single time. This chain links TRBV4-3 with TRBJ2-3; D unresolved. This CDR3 has 11 amino acids. Trimming left V 0 bases short and J 7 bases short, with 2 bases between. The V gene's germline CDR1 is LGHNA and CDR2 YSLEER. CDR3 nucleotides: TGCGCCAGCAGCCAAGATAATACGCAGTATTTT. Amino acid sequence: CASSQDNTQYF.

The chain recombines TRBV5-1 with TRBJ2-1, with 10 bases lining up with TRBD2. Germline CDR1 and CDR2: SGHRS and YFSETQ. After removal of 4 bases from V and 7 bases from J, the junction contained 11 bases not matched to a gene. This CDR3 is 16 amino acids long. Here the CDR3 DNA reads TGCGCCAGCAGCACCTCTAGCGGGGGCATAACAAATGAGCAGTTCTTC. This codes for CASSTSSGGITNEQFF. The variable domain in full, completed from reference TRBV5-1 and TRBJ2-1, reads KAGVTQTPRYLIKTRGQQVTLSCSPISGHRSVSWYQQTPGQGLQFLFEYFSETQRNKGNFPGRFSGRQFSNSRSEMNVSTLELGDSALYLCASSTSSGGITNEQFFGPGTRLTVL.

The genes are TRBV25-1 and TRBJ1-1, with 7 nucleotides matching TRBD1. CDR3 size: 15 residues. J gave up 3 bases and V 3 bases, and 7 bases lay outside the gene matches. Germline-derived CDR1 and CDR2 are MGHDK and SYGVNS. CDR3: CASSETATGDTEAFF. The CDR3 DNA follows: TGTGCCAGCAGTGAGACAGCTACAGGGGACACTGAAGCTTTCTTT.

The J gene is TRBJ1-4, the V gene TRBV6-6, with 8 positions matching TRBD1. This CDR3 is 16 amino acids long. Germline V CDR1 and CDR2: MNHNY, SVGAGI (reference sequence). Trimming removed 6 bases from V and 0 bases from J; junction bases left unmatched: 6. In DNA, the CDR3 is TGTGCCAGCAGCCCGGACAGGGTTGCAACTAATGAAAAACTGTTTTTT. This encodes CASSPDRVATNEKLFF.

The chain recombines TRBV20-1 with TRBJ2-5, with D hard to call. The CDR3 covers 10 residues. Germline loops: CDR1 DFQATT, CDR2 SNEGSKA (reference sequence). Trimming removed 3 bases at V and 7 bases at J, with 6 bases between. CDR3 sequence reads: CSARLGTQYF. CDR3 nucleotide sequence: TGCAGTGCTAGGCTGGGGACCCAGTACTTC.

This clone was observed at least ten times. Different DNA sequences within this sample yield the same CDR3. The gene calls are TRBV6-4 and TRBJ2-6; no clear D. Per the germline V gene, CDR1 is MRHNA and CDR2 is SNTAGT. V lost 2 bases to trimming and J lost 0 bases, with 2 bases between them. CDR3 length: 14 amino acids. The CDR3 spells CASSDNSGANVLTF. CDR3 coding DNA: TGTGCCAGCAGTGACAACTCTGGGGCCAACGTCCTGACTTTC.

This clone showed up just a few times. The V call is TRBV4-3, the J call TRBJ1-1, with unresolved D. Germline V lookup: CDR1 LGHNA, CDR2 YSLEER. The CDR3 runs 15 residues. V dropped 0 bases and J dropped 7 bases, with 15 bases sitting between them. The CDR3 spells CASSQDRARRGEAFF. CDR3 sequence (DNA): TGCGCCAGCAGCCAAGATAGGGCCCGAAGAGGTGAAGCTTTCTTT.

J is TRBJ1-1 and V is TRBV5-4; D is unresolved. This CDR3 region has 13 residues. The V and J ends lost 4 bases and 3 bases respectively, with 10 bases between them. In germline, CDR1 is SGHNT, CDR2 YYREEE (reference sequence). The CDR3 coding sequence is TGTGCCAGCAGCCCCGTAAGGGACACTGAAGCTTTCTTT. This gives the protein CASSPVRDTEAFF.

V usage is TRBV7-8 and J usage is TRBJ2-1, with 9 bases aligning to TRBD2. The V and J ends lost 1 base and 4 bases, in that order; junction bases with no gene match: 5. The germline V gene encodes CDR1 SGHVS and CDR2 FQNEAQ. The CDR3 is 16 residues long. CDR3 DNA sequence: TGTGCCAGCAGCTTAGAGGCTAGCGGGAATTACAATGAGCAGTTCTTC. Translating it yields CASSLEASGNYNEQFF. The complete variable domain, with remaining parts taken from reference TRBV7-8 and TRBJ2-1, reads GAGVSQSPRYKVAKRGQDVALRCDPISGHVSLFWYQQALGQGPEFLTYFQNEAQLDKSGLPSDRFFAERPEGSVSTLKIQRTQQEDSAVYLCASSLEASGNYNEQFFGPGTRLTVL.

The chain recombines TRBV7-8 with TRBJ1-2; D ambiguous. Germline V gene sequence: CDR1 SGHVS, CDR2 FQNEAQ. The CDR3 spans 13 residues. V was cut by 4 bases and J by 2 bases, with 8 bases left in between. DNA of the CDR3: TGTGCCAGCAGCTCGCCCCCAAACTATGGCTACACCTTC. Translated, it gives CASSSPPNYGYTF.

The V call is TRBV5-1, the J call TRBJ1-2; D unresolved. Germline V gene lookup returns CDR1 SGHRS and CDR2 YFSETQ. The CDR3 sequence is 12 residues long. V was trimmed by 2 bases and J by 6 bases, leaving 8 bases between them. CDR3 nucleotides: TGCGCCAGCAGCTTAACAGCGGATGGCTACACCTTC. Its protein product is CASSLTADGYTF.

V and J are TRBV18 and TRBJ2-2; D gene ambiguous. The V gene's germline CDR1 is KGHSH and CDR2 LQKENI. The length of the CDR3 is 14 residues. V was trimmed by 0 bases and J by 3 bases, leaving 5 bases between them. The CDR3 nucleotides read TGTGCCAGCTCACCACCAGAGTACACCGGGGAGCTGTTTTTT. Its protein is CASSPPEYTGELFF.

The chain's CDR3 is CASVVRDPSYNEQFF. In DNA form, the CDR3 reads TGTGCCAGCGTCGTCCGGGACCCCTCCTACAATGAGCAGTTCTTC. The V call is TRBV2, the J call TRBJ2-1, with D possibly called TRBD1 or TRBD2 (5 bases each). Germline V CDR1 and CDR2: SNHLY, FYNNEI. V was clipped by 8 bases and J by 0 bases, with 14 bases between them. The CDR3 consists of 15 residues.

This chain uses TRBV12-5 with TRBJ1-1; D is unresolved. V lost 1 base, J lost 2 bases, and 2 bases lay in between. CDR1 and CDR2 (germline): LGHNT, FRNRAP. CDR3 size: 12 residues. CDR3 residues: CASGLANTEAFF. CDR3 in DNA: TGTGCTAGTGGTTTGGCCAACACTGAAGCTTTCTTT.

The genes are TRBV4-1 and TRBJ2-7; TRBD1 matches 8 bases. The trim removed 3 bases at V and 3 bases at J, leaving 10 bases unmatched. This CDR3 contains 16 residues. Germline lookup yields CDR1 MGHRA and CDR2 YSYEKL. CDR3 amino acids: CASSHIPTGTGYEQYF. The CDR3 DNA reads as TGCGCCAGCAGCCACATACCTACCGGGACAGGCTACGAGCAGTACTTC.

This CDR3 is CASRPNTEAFF. In DNA form, the CDR3 reads TGTGCCAGCAGACCAAACACTGAAGCTTTCTTT. The genes are TRBV11-2 and TRBJ1-1; the D is unclear. This CDR3 is built from 11 residues. Trimming stripped 6 bases from V and 2 bases from J, with 4 bases between. Germline values: CDR1 SGHAT, CDR2 FQNNGV.

This clone has only one observation. This sequence joins TRBV29-1 and TRBJ2-7, with no clear D. Trimming removed 5 bases at V and 0 bases at J, with 17 bases between. The length of the CDR3 is 15 residues. Germline values: CDR1 SQVTM, CDR2 ANQGSEA. CDR3 region: CSVRSPVDSSYEQYF. The CDR3 DNA sequence: TGCAGCGTTCGGAGCCCAGTGGATAGCTCCTACGAGCAGTACTTC.

V and J are TRBV6-1 and TRBJ1-2; TRBD1 matches 10 bases. Per germline, CDR1 MNHNS and CDR2 SASEGT. Trimming took 5 bases from V and 7 from J; bases not matched to a gene: 7. CDR3 size: 14 residues. DNA for the CDR3: TGTGCCAGCAGTAGGGACAGGGGAGATAGTGGCTACACCTTC. It encodes CASSRDRGDSGYTF.

This clone occurred once. CDR3 in DNA: TGTGCCAGCACCCCACAGAGCGGCGAGGATGAGCAGTTCTTC. The encoded protein is CASTPQSGEDEQFF. V is TRBV11-2 and J is TRBJ2-1, with D possibly being TRBD2 (5 bases). The CDR3 loop spans 14 amino acids. The V gene lost 7 bases and the J gene lost 8 bases, with 18 bases spanning the gap. Germline CDR1 is SGHAT and CDR2 is FQNNGV.

The rearrangement joins TRBV19 to TRBJ1-5; D uncertain. The CDR3 totals 13 residues. Trimming left V 5 bases short and J 1 base short, with 6 bases between. Germline V gives CDR1 LNHDA, CDR2 SQIVND (reference sequence). CDR3 coding DNA: TGTGCCAGTAGTTGGCAAAGCAATCAGCCCCAGCATTTT. This encodes CASSWQSNQPQHF.

The chain is built from TRBV30 and TRBJ1-2; 7 bases fit TRBD1. Trimming removed 0 bases from V and 4 bases from J; junction bases left unmatched: 2. Germline V lookup: CDR1 GTSNPN, CDR2 SVGIG (reference sequence). The CDR3 is 13 residues long. The CDR3 DNA is TGTGCCTGGAGTGTAGGGGGCTCCTATGGCTACACCTTC. Its protein is CAWSVGGSYGYTF.